Given below is one T cell receptor (beta chain) in context. The entry originates in a study of blood T cells in healthy people across ages. The CDR3 is made up of 17 amino acids. V was clipped by 4 bases and J by 0 bases, with 16 bases between them. PCR was performed a second time for about 7 to 11 cycles using a sample-barcoded 5' primer and a J-beta primer mix. Every cDNA molecule bore a tag from a template-switch adaptor containing 12 random nucleotides. Per-sample output comprised a minimum of 2.5 million paired-end reads containing CDR3. TCRdb passed the 5' RACE reads through MiXCR, listing each CDR3 protein once. The sample contains about 1.8 million distinct CDR3 sequences, 49% of which appear only once.

This clonotype was obtained from a woman aged 40 to 49 in good health. Sequencing was performed on blood. The genes are TRBV23-1 and TRBJ1-5; D is uncertain. TRBV23-1 is reported as an ORF; its role is uncertain. DNA for the CDR3: TGCGCCAGCAGTCCCAGTGCATGGAAACTTAGCAATCAGCCCCAGCATTTT. Translating it yields CASSPSAWKLSNQPQHF.